Listed below are T cell receptor beta chains from one sample, sequenced in a study of cytomegalovirus exposure and HLA in healthy donors. TCRdb's copy holds only in-frame clones and misses some; the assay was immunoSEQ multiplex PCR. Found here are tens of thousands of clones, approximately 79% of them singletons; the top ten hold roughly 3%. The sequenced sample consisted of PBMCs. These receptor sequences come from a woman aged 25 to 39 in good health and CMV-seronegative. Both conserved end residues are part of each CDR3. D genes are given only for firm matches. A clone size is listed for some rows: how often the clone was seen (once, few, many), or a class if it is expanded.

J: TRBJ1-2
size: NA
D: NA
V: TRBV7-9
CDR3: CASSLGAGDGYTF
DNA: TGTGCCAGCAGCTTAGGGGCAGGGGATGGCTACACCTTC

J: TRBJ1-2
size: NA
D: TRBD1
V: TRBV6-1
CDR3: CASIDRGPYGYTF
DNA: TGTGCCAGCATTGACAGGGGCCCCTATGGCTACACCTTC

J: TRBJ1-1
size: NA
D: TRBD1
V: TRBV19
CDR3: CASSPRTGRNTEAFF
DNA: TGTGCCAGTAGTCCCCGGACAGGACGGAACACTGAAGCTTTCTTT

J: TRBJ2-3
size: NA
D: NA
V: TRBV4-2
CDR3: CASSQVTTGTSTDTQYF
DNA: TGTGCCAGCAGCCAAGTTACGACAGGGACTTCCACAGATACGCAGTATTTT

J: TRBJ1-3
size: NA
D: NA
V: TRBV9
CDR3: CASSPAGRSGNTIYF
DNA: TGTGCCAGCAGCCCAGCGGGACGCTCTGGAAACACCATATATTTT

J: TRBJ2-3
size: once
D: TRBD1
V: TRBV5-8
CDR3: CASSRGQGSTDTQYF
DNA: TGTGCCAGCAGCCGAGGACAGGGAAGCACAGATACGCAGTATTTT

J: TRBJ1-2
size: NA
D: TRBD1
V: TRBV30
CDR3: CAWTIGQGSAGYTF
DNA: TGTGCCTGGACTATAGGACAGGGGAGTGCTGGCTACACCTTC

J: TRBJ2-4
size: NA
D: TRBD2
V: TRBV7-2
CDR3: CASSEMPGLAAAKNIQYF
DNA: TGTGCCAGCAGCGAAATGCCGGGACTAGCGGCAGCCAAAAACATTCAGTACTTC

J: TRBJ2-1
size: NA
D: TRBD2
V: TRBV5-1
CDR3: CASSLNGGGFDEQFF
DNA: TGCGCCAGCAGCTTGAACGGGGGGGGCTTCGATGAGCAGTTCTTC

J: TRBJ1-6
size: NA
D: TRBD1
V: TRBV7-2
CDR3: CASSSPTGNNSPLHF
DNA: TGTGCCAGCAGCTCCCCGACAGGGAATAATTCACCCCTCCACTTT

J: TRBJ2-1
size: NA
D: TRBD1
V: TRBV7-2
CDR3: CASSLKGTGTGINNEQFF
DNA: TGTGCCAGCAGCCTCAAAGGAACCGGGACAGGGATTAACAATGAGCAGTTCTTC

J: TRBJ2-2
size: NA
D: TRBD1
V: TRBV5-6
CDR3: CASTIGTGKITGELFF
DNA: TGTGCCAGCACCATTGGGACAGGGAAGATAACCGGGGAGCTGTTTTTT

J: TRBJ2-3
size: few
D: NA
V: TRBV7-9
CDR3: CASAGITDTQYF
DNA: TGTGCCAGCGCGGGCATCACAGATACGCAGTATTTT

J: TRBJ2-3
size: NA
D: TRBD2
V: TRBV10-3
CDR3: CAISGGPTGTQYF
DNA: TGTGCCATCTCGGGGGGGCCTACTGGTACGCAGTATTTT

J: TRBJ2-2
size: NA
D: TRBD2
V: TRBV7-3
CDR3: CATGAGGNTGELFF
DNA: TGTGCCACTGGGGCGGGAGGAAACACCGGGGAGCTGTTTTTT

J: TRBJ1-4
size: few
D: TRBD1
V: TRBV19
CDR3: CATSTGAGGDEKLFF
DNA: TGTGCCACGTCGACAGGGGCAGGGGGAGATGAAAAACTGTTTTTT

J: TRBJ2-5
size: NA
D: TRBD2
V: TRBV7-2
CDR3: CASSPRSGRAMTETQYF
DNA: TGTGCCAGCAGCCCGCGAAGCGGGAGGGCCATGACGGAGACCCAGTACTTC

J: TRBJ2-1
size: NA
D: NA
V: TRBV7-8
CDR3: CASSSPRGRSYNEQFF
DNA: TGTGCCAGCAGCTCGCCCAGGGGAAGGTCCTACAATGAGCAGTTCTTC

J: TRBJ1-5
size: NA
D: TRBD1
V: TRBV30
CDR3: CAWTDREDQPQHF
DNA: TGTGCCTGGACTGACAGGGAGGATCAGCCCCAGCATTTT

J: TRBJ1-2
size: NA
D: NA
V: TRBV5-5
CDR3: CASSLREEITGYTF
DNA: TGTGCCAGCAGCTTGCGTGAAGAGATAACTGGCTACACCTTC

J: TRBJ1-1
size: NA
D: NA
V: TRBV19
CDR3: CASSLTSGAEAFF
DNA: TGTGCCAGTAGCCTGACCTCGGGGGCTGAAGCTTTCTTT

J: TRBJ2-5
size: NA
D: TRBD2
V: TRBV10-3
CDR3: CAISERTSGGEGTQYF
DNA: TGTGCCATCAGTGAGCGGACTAGCGGGGGGGAAGGGACCCAGTACTTC

J: TRBJ2-1
size: few
D: TRBD1
V: TRBV5-4
CDR3: CASSLAPRGHYNEQFF
DNA: TGTGCCAGCAGCTTGGCCCCCAGGGGGCATTACAATGAGCAGTTCTTC

J: TRBJ2-5
size: NA
D: TRBD2
V: TRBV4-3
CDR3: CASSPSSGDGETQYF
DNA: TGCGCCAGCAGCCCGTCTAGCGGGGACGGAGAGACCCAGTACTTC

J: TRBJ1-1
size: NA
D: NA
V: TRBV29-1
CDR3: CSFSGLSNTEAFF
DNA: TGCAGCTTTTCGGGACTCTCGAACACTGAAGCTTTCTTT

J: TRBJ1-2
size: NA
D: NA
V: TRBV27
CDR3: CASRLPLEKGYTF
DNA: TGTGCCAGCAGGCTACCCCTAGAAAAAGGCTACACCTTC

J: TRBJ2-5
size: NA
D: TRBD1
V: TRBV5-6
CDR3: CASSTRTGRTQYF
DNA: TGTGCCAGCAGCACACGGACAGGGCGGACCCAGTACTTC

J: TRBJ1-2
size: NA
D: TRBD1
V: TRBV19
CDR3: CASNSGQRVNYGYTF
DNA: TGTGCCAGTAATTCGGGACAGCGCGTTAACTATGGCTACACCTTC

J: TRBJ2-1
size: NA
D: TRBD2
V: TRBV7-9
CDR3: CASLKTRAGVSNNEQFF
DNA: TGTGCCAGCTTAAAAACCCGAGCGGGAGTATCAAACAATGAGCAGTTCTTC

J: TRBJ2-4
size: NA
D: NA
V: TRBV15
CDR3: CATSRDQVDIQYF
DNA: TGTGCCACCAGCAGAGATCAGGTGGACATTCAGTACTTC

J: TRBJ1-2
size: few
D: NA
V: TRBV5-8
CDR3: CASSLTNYGYTF
DNA: TGTGCCAGCAGCTTGACAAACTATGGCTACACCTTC

J: TRBJ2-2
size: NA
D: NA
V: TRBV18
CDR3: CASSPGEAARGELFF
DNA: TGTGCCAGCTCACCTGGCGAGGCGGCCCGGGGGGAGCTGTTTTTT

J: TRBJ2-5
size: NA
D: TRBD2
V: TRBV6-5
CDR3: CASSYWGGNQYF
DNA: TGTGCCAGCAGTTACTGGGGGGGGAACCAGTACTTC

J: TRBJ2-2
size: NA
D: NA
V: TRBV6-5
CDR3: CASSVDSPGELFF
DNA: TGTGCCAGCAGTGTTGATAGTCCGGGGGAGCTGTTTTTT

J: TRBJ2-7
size: few
D: NA
V: TRBV4-3
CDR3: CASSHAVGYEQYF
DNA: TGCGCCAGCAGCCACGCGGTTGGCTACGAGCAGTACTTC

J: TRBJ1-3
size: NA
D: NA
V: TRBV9
CDR3: CASSVGGSISGNTIYF
DNA: TGTGCCAGCAGCGTAGGGGGCAGCATCTCTGGAAACACCATATATTTT

J: TRBJ2-2
size: NA
D: TRBD2
V: TRBV19
CDR3: CASSILAGANTGELFF
DNA: TGTGCCAGTAGTATCCTAGCGGGAGCTAACACCGGGGAGCTGTTTTTT

J: TRBJ1-4
size: once
D: NA
V: TRBV7-2
CDR3: CASSLQQGGEKLFF
DNA: TGTGCCAGCAGCTTGCAACAGGGCGGAGAAAAACTGTTTTTT